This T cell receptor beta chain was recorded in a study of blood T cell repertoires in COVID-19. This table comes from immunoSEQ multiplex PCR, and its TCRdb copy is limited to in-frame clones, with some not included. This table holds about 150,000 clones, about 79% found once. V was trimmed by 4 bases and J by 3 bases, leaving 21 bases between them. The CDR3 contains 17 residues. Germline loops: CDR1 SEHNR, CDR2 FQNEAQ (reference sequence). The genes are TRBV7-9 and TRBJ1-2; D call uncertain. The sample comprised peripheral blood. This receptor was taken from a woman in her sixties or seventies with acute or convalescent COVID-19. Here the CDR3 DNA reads TGTGCCAGCAGCTCCTCCTCGACGGCGGTTTATTACTATGGCTACACCTTC. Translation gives CASSSSSTAVYYYGYTF.